Shown below are 26 T cell receptor beta chains from a single sample sequenced in a study of cytomegalovirus exposure and HLA in healthy donors. Here immunoSEQ multiplex PCR was the method, and the copy in TCRdb shows in-frame clones only, minus some. The repertoire holds 130,000 to 150,000 clones, approximately 90% seen once, with about 0.7% in the top ten. Sequenced: PBMCs. The receptors here all came from a man between 18 and 35 years old in good health and CMV-seronegative.

The genes are TRBV27 and TRBJ1-5; D is possibly TRBD1 (6 bases). V was pared by 5 bases and J by 2 bases, with 28 bases between. The CDR3 covers 20 residues. The germline CDR1 and CDR2 sequences are MNHEY and SMNVEV (reference sequence). CDR3 loop: CASSATPGVPYIDGNQPQHF. CDR3 nucleotides: TGTGCCAGCAGTGCAACCCCAGGGGTCCCTTATATTGATGGCAATCAGCCCCAGCATTTT.

The chain is built from TRBV6-1 and TRBJ1-2; possible D gene TRBD1, 5 bases. Trimming pared 10 bases from V and 2 bases from J, leaving 17 bases between. The germline V gene encodes CDR1 MNHNS and CDR2 SASEGT. The CDR3 covers 14 residues. The CDR3 sequence: CANRLVQGNYGYTF. As DNA, the CDR3 is TGTGCCAATCGATTGGTGCAGGGAAACTATGGCTACACCTTC.

V usage is TRBV6-5 and J usage is TRBJ1-2; TRBD1 matches at 9 bases. V shed 8 bases, J shed 4 bases, and the junction held 8 bases outside the gene matches. The V gene's germline CDR1 is MNHEY and CDR2 SVGAGI. This CDR3 is 14 amino acids long. In nucleotides, the CDR3 is TGTGCCAGCCAAAGACAGGGGGATTTCTATGGCTACACCTTC. Protein sequence: CASQRQGDFYGYTF.

The rearrangement links TRBV27 to TRBJ2-1; 7 nucleotides match TRBD2. V dropped 6 bases and J dropped 0; count of bases not matched to a gene: 5. The length of the CDR3 is 15 residues. Germline CDR1 reads MNHEY; CDR2 reads SMNVEV (reference sequence). The CDR3 nucleotides read TGTGCCAGCAGCCGGGCGGGAGTCTCCTACAATGAGCAGTTCTTC. As protein: CASSRAGVSYNEQFF.

Written as DNA, the CDR3 is TGCGCCAGCAGTCAATTAGAGAAGGGACAGGGTCAGTACGGGGAGCTGTTTTTT. Translating it yields CASSQLEKGQGQYGELFF. The V and J genes are TRBV23-1 and TRBJ2-2, with TRBD1 identical over 9 bases. TRBV23-1 is annotated as an ORF whose role is uncertain. After removal of 1 base from V and 7 bases from J, the junction contained 13 bases not matched to a gene. This CDR3 contains 18 residues.

This clone was observed a handful of times. This rearrangement joins TRBV2 to TRBJ2-7; 8 bases agree with TRBD1. After removal of 4 bases from V and 3 bases from J, the junction contained 11 bases not matched to a gene. There are 16 residues in the CDR3. Germline V gives CDR1 SNHLY, CDR2 FYNNEI. The CDR3 here is CASSGPSGRGLYEQYF. CDR3 coding DNA: TGTGCCAGCAGTGGTCCCTCGGGCAGGGGGCTCTACGAGCAGTACTTC.

The chain recombines TRBV11-2 with TRBJ2-3, with 8 positions matching TRBD2. Germline-derived CDR1 and CDR2 are SGHAT and FQNNGV. Trimming cost V 5 bases and J 3 bases; bases outside gene matches: 7. The CDR3 sequence is 15 residues long. The CDR3 reads CASSPHSGKTDTQYF. The CDR3 DNA reads TGTGCCAGCAGCCCCCATAGCGGGAAGACAGATACGCAGTATTTT.

CDR3 loop: CASSPTSGVYNEQFF. The CDR3 nucleotides read TGTGCCAGCAGTCCGACTAGCGGGGTCTACAATGAGCAGTTCTTC. J is TRBJ2-1 and V is TRBV6-5; 11 bases match TRBD2. This CDR3 has 15 amino acids. V dropped 5 bases and J dropped 3; count of bases not matched to a gene: 3. Germline V gives CDR1 MNHEY, CDR2 SVGAGI.

This chain joins TRBV14 and TRBJ1-4; 7 bases map to TRBD1. Germline-derived CDR1 and CDR2 are SGHDN and FVKESK. With 4 bases clipped from V and 0 bases from J, the junction kept 2 bases outside the gene matches. The CDR3 extends over 15 amino acids. The CDR3 loop reads CASSPGTATNEKLFF. The DNA of the CDR3 is TGTGCCAGCAGCCCCGGGACAGCAACTAATGAAAAACTGTTTTTT.

This clone came up a few times. This chain uses TRBV6-1 with TRBJ1-1; D remains unclear. The germline gives CDR1 MNHNS, CDR2 SASEGT. The germline V and J ends were trimmed by 6 bases and 7 bases, with 6 bases remaining between them. This CDR3 contains 10 residues. CDR3 residues: CASRYSEAFF. CDR3 coding DNA: TGTGCCAGCAGGTACAGTGAAGCTTTCTTT.

The V and J genes are TRBV7-6 and TRBJ2-1; TRBD2 matches at 9 bases. The CDR3 spans 14 residues. V lost 6 bases and J lost 5; bases outside the gene matches: 5. The V gene's germline CDR1 is SGHVS and CDR2 FNYEAQ. This CDR3 is CASSSGTSNNEQFF. The CDR3 DNA sequence: TGTGCCAGCAGTTCCGGGACTAGCAACAATGAGCAGTTCTTC.

The chain is built from TRBV6-1 and TRBJ2-3; 14 bases align to TRBD2. CDR1 is MNHNS and CDR2 is SASEGT in the germline V gene. Losses at the gene ends were 2 bases for V and 3 bases for J; bases not matched to a gene: 4. The CDR3 spans 17 residues. For the CDR3, the DNA is TGTGCCAGCAGTGAAAGCGGACTAGCGGGAGGTACAGATACGCAGTATTTT. This codes for CASSESGLAGGTDTQYF.

The rearrangement joins TRBV6-5 to TRBJ1-2, with TRBD1 matching 8 bases. This CDR3 has 14 amino acids. Germline CDR1 reads MNHEY; CDR2 reads SVGAGI. V lost 6 bases, J lost 3 bases, and 6 bases stayed unmatched. The CDR3 sequence: CASSKTGVYYGYTF. The CDR3 DNA reads as TGTGCCAGCAGCAAGACAGGGGTTTACTATGGCTACACCTTC.

The chain couples TRBV7-8 to TRBJ1-1, with 7 nucleotides matching TRBD1. The CDR3 loop spans 16 amino acids. V lost 6 bases to trimming and J lost 0 bases; unmatched junction nucleotides: 10. The germline V gene has CDR1 SGHVS and CDR2 FQNEAQ. The CDR3 coding sequence is TGTGCCAGCAGACTCCTGACAGGGAGTGTGAACACTGAAGCTTTCTTT. Amino acid sequence: CASRLLTGSVNTEAFF. Full variable domain (outside the CDR3, taken from reference TRBV7-8 and TRBJ1-1): GAGVSQSPRYKVAKRGQDVALRCDPISGHVSLFWYQQALGQGPEFLTYFQNEAQLDKSGLPSDRFFAERPEGSVSTLKIQRTQQEDSAVYLCASRLLTGSVNTEAFFGQGTRLTVV.

This clone showed up just once. V gene TRBV7-9 combines with J gene TRBJ2-5, with D hard to call. V was cut by 1 base and J by 5 bases, with 20 bases left in between. Germline CDR1 SEHNR, CDR2 FQNEAQ (reference sequence). The CDR3 is made up of 17 amino acids. The CDR3, as DNA: TGTGCCAGCAGCTTAGGTACGGCCCTCTTAAAGGAGGAGACCCAGTACTTC. It codes for CASSLGTALLKEETQYF.

The chain uses TRBV7-6 and TRBJ2-7, with D possibly TRBD2 on 5 matching bases. The germline V gene has CDR1 SGHVS and CDR2 FNYEAQ. The CDR3 covers 14 residues. Trimming shortened V by 5 bases and J by 5 bases, and 16 bases separated the two germline ends. In DNA, the CDR3 is TGTGCCAGCAGCAGCGGCAGTAATTCACACGAGCAGTACTTC. Amino acid sequence: CASSSGSNSHEQYF.

The chain is built from TRBV30 and TRBJ2-7; D possibly corresponds to TRBD1 (5 bases). The length of the CDR3 is 13 residues. Germline CDR1 reads GTSNPN; CDR2 reads SVGIG (reference sequence). V shed 0 bases and J shed 6 bases, with 12 bases lying between them. The CDR3 is CAWSVVAGSEQYV. CDR3 nucleotides: TGTGCCTGGAGTGTAGTCGCAGGGTCCGAGCAGTACGTC.

The chain joins TRBV10-2 to TRBJ2-2; D might be TRBD2 (6 bases). From germline, CDR1 is WSHSY and CDR2 SAAADI. The CDR3 is 19 residues long. The germline V and J ends were trimmed by 2 bases and 4 bases, with 23 bases remaining between them. This CDR3 is CASSERGLLNRASTGELFF. CDR3 DNA sequence: TGCGCCAGCAGTGAGAGGGGACTTCTTAATCGAGCAAGCACCGGGGAGCTGTTTTTT.

This sequence joins TRBV10-3 and TRBJ2-1, with 8 bases identical to TRBD2. The germline V gene encodes CDR1 ENHRY and CDR2 SYGVKD. There are 16 residues in the CDR3. J lost 1 base, V lost 2 bases, and 4 bases had no gene match. CDR3 residues: CAISEVRGGSYNEQFF. In DNA, the CDR3 is TGTGCCATCAGTGAGGTCCGGGGGGGATCCTACAATGAGCAGTTCTTC.

The gene calls are TRBV5-6 and TRBJ2-3, with 11 bases lining up with TRBD2. This CDR3 is built from 17 residues. Germline V gives CDR1 SGHDT, CDR2 YYEEEE. Trimming took 0 bases from V and 3 from J; bases not matched to a gene: 6. The CDR3 sequence: CASSLVVTSGMTDTQYF. The CDR3 nucleotides are TGTGCCAGCAGCTTGGTGGTGACTAGCGGGATGACAGATACGCAGTATTTT.

This chain links TRBV9 with TRBJ1-1; 7 nucleotides line up with TRBD1. Trimming removed 5 bases from V and 7 bases from J; junction bases left unmatched: 14. This CDR3 has 15 residues. Looked up from germline, CDR1 is SGDLS and CDR2 is YYNGEE. The CDR3 spells CASSVGSQGVNEAFF. CDR3 DNA: TGTGCCAGCAGTGTTGGATCGCAGGGGGTCAATGAAGCTTTCTTT.

This chain links TRBV11-3 with TRBJ2-5; maybe TRBD2 (7 bases). This CDR3 has 15 amino acids. V dropped 4 bases and J dropped 5 bases, with 17 bases sitting between them. From germline, CDR1 is SGHNT and CDR2 YENEEA. CDR3 in amino acids: CASSWNPEGGETQYF. The CDR3 DNA reads TGTGCCAGCAGCTGGAACCCGGAGGGGGGGGAGACCCAGTACTTC.

This clone has only a few counts. V is TRBV30 and J is TRBJ1-2; D not resolved. CDR3 length: 13 residues. V was pared by 3 bases and J by 7 bases, with 15 bases between. Per the germline V gene, CDR1 is GTSNPN and CDR2 is SVGIG (reference sequence). CDR3 coding DNA: TGTGCCTGGAGAGCCGCAGGCTTTCTTGGCTACACCTTC. Its translation: CAWRAAGFLGYTF. Supplemented by reference TRBV30 and TRBJ1-2, the full variable domain reads SQTIHQWPATLVQPVGSPLSLECTVEGTSNPNLYWYRQAAGRGLQLLFYSVGIGQISSEVPQNLSASRPQDRQFILSSKKLLLSDSGFYLCAWRAAGFLGYTFGSGTRLTVV.

This chain connects TRBV30 to TRBJ1-2, with TRBD1 matching over 7 bases. With V trimmed by 0 bases and J by 6 bases, 4 bases remained unmatched. The CDR3 is 13 amino acids. CDR1 GTSNPN and CDR2 SVGIG come from the germline V gene (reference sequence). The CDR3 region has the DNA TGTGCCTGGAGTGTACAGGGGACAGATGGCTACACCTTC. Translated: CAWSVQGTDGYTF.

V and J are TRBV6-5 and TRBJ2-5; unclear D gene. V shed 0 bases and J shed 5 bases, with 16 bases lying between them. CDR1 is MNHEY and CDR2 is SVGAGI in the germline V gene. The CDR3 has 16 amino acids. CDR3 in DNA: TGTGCCAGCAGTTACTCCGCATTACTGGTTCGGGAGACCCAGTACTTC. Encoded protein: CASSYSALLVRETQYF.

This clone was counted once. The J gene is TRBJ1-2, the V gene TRBV6-5, with D possibly being TRBD1 (6 bases). CDR1 is MNHEY, CDR2 SVGAGI, per germline. Trimming cost V 6 bases and J 7 bases, with 15 bases left between them. This CDR3 has 13 amino acids. The chain's CDR3 is CASRTQGLRGYTF. CDR3 sequence (DNA): TGTGCCAGCAGAACACAGGGTTTGCGTGGCTACACCTTC.